The rows below give T cell receptor beta chains drawn from one sample of a study of blood T cells in healthy people across ages. MiXCR, run by TCRdb on the 5' RACE reads, gives a single entry per CDR3 protein. The sample includes about 1.8 million distinct CDR3 sequences, about 49% of them seen just once. The sample consisted of blood. The receptor source for this set is a woman in her thirties or forties in good health. The conserved cysteine and the conserved F or W are not part of the CDR3 here.

cdr3_aa v_call
ASSSAGTGLYEQY TRBV27
SAAPPQGREKLF TRBV20-1
ASSSKGTGTENTEAF TRBV5-5
ASSSHRPYEQY TRBV7-9
ASSLGDRRPSPLH TRBV7-8
SVAILGEGNQPQH TRBV29-1
ASSVVNRGIEQY TRBV7-2
ASSLGLRRDTQY TRBV3-1
ATRPYNEQF TRBV24-1
ASVHRGLFRYEQY TRBV12-5
ACSHKETQY TRBV27
SARDGGRVEQF TRBV20-1
ASSFTQRIGNEKLF TRBV5-1
SARDKGDGYT TRBV20-1
ASSLIIQGPRGANVLT TRBV5-1
ASSALDYTDTQY TRBV6-2/TRBV6-3
ASSQRGGGVLHEQF TRBV3-1
ASSQEAHGRAPSTDTQY TRBV4-3
ASSQEPSLNEKLF TRBV4-3
ASSQGGGGYNEQF TRBV3-1
SLIRGYPSDEQF TRBV20-1
SAELLAGEETQY TRBV20-1
ASRIQGNQPQH TRBV2
ASSESGTANEKLF TRBV9
ASSLTGGRDQPQH TRBV6-2/TRBV6-3
ASSLVGSRNQPQH TRBV5-5
ASSYSTSGIYEQY TRBV6-6
ASSLDWTSLETQY TRBV7-2
ASSKASCSPRGCFYEQF TRBV21-1
ATTKRQDIYGYT TRBV10-3
SVEGTSGGVLSGANVLT TRBV29-1
ASSLPRGNQPQH TRBV6-2/TRBV6-3
SARDPGLSSYNEQF TRBV20-1
ASSRESRTTRAEQY TRBV3-1
ASSETKNTEAF TRBV7-3
ASSLHGGGGQPQH TRBV5-4
ASSSPRGAYEQY TRBV7-8
ASSRDRSSYEQY TRBV7-2
ASSYGKKGSSNTEAF TRBV6-2/TRBV6-3
ASRLGGTSNIQY TRBV3-1
ASSGPGKNIQY TRBV7-2
ASSYGGTGTYEQY TRBV6-5
ASSDSLAGGFPQY TRBV6-1
ASSTQGGRTDTQY TRBV27
ASSLAGGARSGVGETQY TRBV7-2
ASSLAQTEQY TRBV28
ASSPDKGGSYEQY TRBV4-1
ASSLGRAGDYNEQF TRBV7-2
AGSRAGAQLMDEQF TRBV4-1
ASSQDSRGRETQY TRBV3-1
ASSKGAAEAF TRBV6-5
ASSTQESPYNEQF TRBV6-5
SVEEVGGQPQH TRBV29-1
ASTGRAQETQY TRBV2